The rows below give T cell receptor beta chains drawn from one sample of a study of blood T cell repertoires in COVID-19. Sequenced by immunoSEQ multiplex PCR; TCRdb stores in-frame clones only, minus some. The sample yields more than 140,000 clones, 80% to 90% seen once. Sequenced input: peripheral blood. The receptors were sampled from a woman aged 50 to 65 in a cohort sampled during active or convalescent COVID-19. Each CDR3 is given with its conserved first and last residue. D genes are given only for firm matches. The size of a clone is reported for some rows only, either as once, few or many, or as a class for expanded clones.

cdr3_aa: CASSDGQGRYGYTF; cdr3_nt: TGTGCCAGCAGTGACGGACAGGGCAGATATGGCTACACCTTC; v_call: TRBV2; clone_size: NA; j_call: TRBJ1-2; d_call: TRBD1
cdr3_aa: CASSQEGGHTQYF; cdr3_nt: TGTGCCAGCAGCCAAGAAGGGGGTCATACGCAGTATTTT; v_call: TRBV3-1/TRBV3-2; clone_size: NA; j_call: TRBJ2-3; d_call: NA
cdr3_aa: CSGGTGVFADTQYF; cdr3_nt: TGCAGCGGAGGGACAGGGGTATTTGCAGATACGCAGTATTTT; v_call: TRBV29-1; clone_size: NA; j_call: TRBJ2-3; d_call: TRBD1
cdr3_aa: CASSRTVAYEQYF; cdr3_nt: TGTGCCAGCAGCCGGACAGTTGCCTACGAGCAGTACTTC; v_call: TRBV5-6; clone_size: NA; j_call: TRBJ2-7; d_call: NA
cdr3_aa: CASRSGFRSGNTIYF; cdr3_nt: TGTGCCAGCAGATCGGGGTTTCGCTCTGGAAACACCATATATTTT; v_call: TRBV6-5; clone_size: NA; j_call: TRBJ1-3; d_call: NA
cdr3_aa: CASSRGTSGGTDTGELFF; cdr3_nt: TGTGCCAGCAGCCGCGGGACTAGCGGGGGGACCGACACCGGGGAGCTGTTTTTT; v_call: TRBV5-4; clone_size: NA; j_call: TRBJ2-2; d_call: TRBD2
cdr3_aa: CAISGGQGETEAFF; cdr3_nt: TGTGCCATCAGTGGCGGACAGGGAGAGACTGAAGCTTTCTTT; v_call: TRBV10-3; clone_size: NA; j_call: TRBJ1-1; d_call: TRBD1
cdr3_aa: CASSATGILSREKLFF; cdr3_nt: TGTGCCAGCAGTGCAACCGGGATCCTGTCTCGTGAAAAACTGTTTTTT; v_call: TRBV6-1; clone_size: NA; j_call: TRBJ1-4; d_call: NA
cdr3_aa: CASSLNRASNQPQHF; cdr3_nt: TGTGCCAGCAGCTTAAACAGGGCAAGCAATCAGCCCCAGCATTTT; v_call: TRBV7-2; clone_size: NA; j_call: TRBJ1-5; d_call: NA
cdr3_aa: CAISVGRPGLAGSDNEQFF; cdr3_nt: TGTGCCATCAGTGTAGGCCGACCGGGACTAGCGGGGAGTGACAATGAGCAGTTCTTC; v_call: TRBV10-3; clone_size: NA; j_call: TRBJ2-1; d_call: TRBD2
cdr3_aa: CASNRDMNTEAFF; cdr3_nt: TGCGCCAGCAACAGGGATATGAACACTGAAGCTTTCTTT; v_call: TRBV5-1; clone_size: NA; j_call: TRBJ1-1; d_call: NA
cdr3_aa: CASSFTGGGDQPQHF; cdr3_nt: TGTGCCAGCAGTTTTACAGGGGGTGGGGATCAGCCCCAGCATTTT; v_call: TRBV6-6; clone_size: NA; j_call: TRBJ1-5; d_call: TRBD1
cdr3_aa: CASSPRSRTGEDYGYTF; cdr3_nt: TGTGCCAGCAGTCCCCGATCCCGGACAGGGGAGGACTATGGCTACACCTTC; v_call: TRBV27; clone_size: NA; j_call: TRBJ1-2; d_call: TRBD1
cdr3_aa: CASSASYNEQFF; cdr3_nt: TGTGCCAGCAGCGCCTCGTACAATGAGCAGTTCTTC; v_call: TRBV9; clone_size: NA; j_call: TRBJ2-1; d_call: NA
cdr3_aa: CASSLDRVNGYTF; cdr3_nt: TGCGCCAGCAGCTTAGACAGGGTCAATGGCTACACCTTC; v_call: TRBV5-1; clone_size: NA; j_call: TRBJ1-2; d_call: TRBD1
cdr3_aa: CASGTGHGGSPLHF; cdr3_nt: TGTGCTAGTGGAACGGGACACGGAGGTTCACCCCTCCACTTT; v_call: TRBV12-5; clone_size: NA; j_call: TRBJ1-6; d_call: NA
cdr3_aa: CASSHTYQQYF; cdr3_nt: TGTGCCAGCAGCCATACCTACCAGCAGTACTTC; v_call: TRBV14; clone_size: NA; j_call: TRBJ2-7; d_call: NA
cdr3_aa: CASSSGQGVGELFF; cdr3_nt: TGCGCCAGCAGCTCGGGACAGGGGGTCGGGGAGCTGTTTTTT; v_call: TRBV5-1; clone_size: NA; j_call: TRBJ2-2; d_call: TRBD1
cdr3_aa: CAWGSGTGVSDTQYF; cdr3_nt: TGTGCCTGGGGTTCCGGGACAGGGGTTTCCGATACGCAGTATTTT; v_call: TRBV30; clone_size: NA; j_call: TRBJ2-3; d_call: TRBD1
cdr3_aa: CASSPGEGNTEAFF; cdr3_nt: TGTGCCAGCAGCCCCGGGGAGGGGAACACTGAAGCTTTCTTT; v_call: TRBV3-1/TRBV3-2; clone_size: NA; j_call: TRBJ1-1; d_call: NA
cdr3_aa: CASSQADRANEQFF; cdr3_nt: TGCGCCAGCAGCCAGGCCGACAGGGCGAATGAGCAGTTCTTC; v_call: TRBV4-1; clone_size: NA; j_call: TRBJ2-1; d_call: TRBD1
cdr3_aa: CAWKGQGAPEAFF; cdr3_nt: TGTGCCTGGAAGGGACAGGGGGCGCCTGAAGCTTTCTTT; v_call: TRBV30; clone_size: NA; j_call: TRBJ1-1; d_call: TRBD1
cdr3_aa: CASSKKGAGFQPQHF; cdr3_nt: TGTGCCAGCAGCAAAAAAGGGGCAGGTTTCCAGCCCCAGCATTTT; v_call: TRBV21-1; clone_size: NA; j_call: TRBJ1-5; d_call: NA
cdr3_aa: CASSAEPWSGEQYF; cdr3_nt: TGCGCCAGCAGCGCCGAGCCCTGGTCGGGCGAGCAGTACTTC; v_call: TRBV5-1; clone_size: NA; j_call: TRBJ2-7; d_call: NA
cdr3_aa: CASSLSGDGYTF; cdr3_nt: TGTGCCAGCAGTTTATCGGGGGATGGCTACACCTTC; v_call: TRBV28; clone_size: once; j_call: TRBJ1-2; d_call: NA
cdr3_aa: CASSPTGMSNEQFF; cdr3_nt: TGTGCCAGCTCACCGACAGGGATGTCCAATGAGCAGTTCTTC; v_call: TRBV18; clone_size: NA; j_call: TRBJ2-1; d_call: TRBD1
cdr3_aa: CARRKTGDDNEQFF; cdr3_nt: TGTGCCAGAAGAAAGACAGGGGACGACAATGAGCAGTTCTTC; v_call: TRBV6-4; clone_size: NA; j_call: TRBJ2-1; d_call: TRBD1
cdr3_aa: CASSWRTGVNTEAFF; cdr3_nt: TGTGCCAGCAGCTGGCGGACAGGGGTGAACACTGAAGCTTTCTTT; v_call: TRBV13; clone_size: NA; j_call: TRBJ1-1; d_call: TRBD1
cdr3_aa: CASSIGASGGLMNTEAFF; cdr3_nt: TGTGCCAGTAGTATAGGAGCTTCAGGGGGACTTATGAACACTGAAGCTTTCTTT; v_call: TRBV19; clone_size: NA; j_call: TRBJ1-1; d_call: TRBD1
cdr3_aa: CASSLGLAGGAGTDTQYF; cdr3_nt: TGTGCCAGCAGTCTCGGGCTAGCGGGGGGGGCCGGCACAGATACGCAGTATTTT; v_call: TRBV6-6; clone_size: NA; j_call: TRBJ2-3; d_call: TRBD2
cdr3_aa: CASAGTVSSYEQYF; cdr3_nt: TGCGCCAGCGCCGGGACAGTGAGCTCCTACGAGCAGTACTTC; v_call: TRBV4-1; clone_size: NA; j_call: TRBJ2-7; d_call: TRBD1
cdr3_aa: CASSPGTGQAYEQYF; cdr3_nt: TGTGCCAGCTCACCCGGGACAGGGCAGGCCTACGAGCAGTACTTC; v_call: TRBV18; clone_size: NA; j_call: TRBJ2-7; d_call: TRBD1
cdr3_aa: CASSDFLGQPLHF; cdr3_nt: TGTGCCAGCAGTGATTTTCTAGGACAGCCCCTCCACTTT; v_call: TRBV25-1; clone_size: few; j_call: TRBJ1-6; d_call: NA
cdr3_aa: CASRRGQSTGELFF; cdr3_nt: TGCGCCAGCAGAAGAGGACAGTCCACCGGGGAGCTGTTTTTT; v_call: TRBV5-1; clone_size: NA; j_call: TRBJ2-2; d_call: NA
cdr3_aa: CASSFMGGVPDRHF; cdr3_nt: TGTGCCAGCTCCTTCATGGGGGGGGTCCCGGATCGGCATTTT; v_call: TRBV18; clone_size: NA; j_call: TRBJ1-5; d_call: NA
cdr3_aa: CAWIAATNYGYTF; cdr3_nt: TGTGCCTGGATAGCGGCAACTAACTATGGCTACACCTTC; v_call: TRBV30; clone_size: NA; j_call: TRBJ1-2; d_call: NA
cdr3_aa: CASSGQSSGNTIYF; cdr3_nt: TGTGCCAGCAGTGGACAAAGCTCTGGAAACACCATATATTTT; v_call: TRBV2; clone_size: NA; j_call: TRBJ1-3; d_call: NA
cdr3_aa: CASSLDSLQETQYF; cdr3_nt: TGTGCCAGCAGCCTGGACAGCCTCCAAGAGACCCAGTACTTC; v_call: TRBV5-4; clone_size: NA; j_call: TRBJ2-5; d_call: NA
cdr3_aa: CASSPRDRGTGELFF; cdr3_nt: TGTGCCAGCAGCCCCCGGGACAGGGGCACCGGGGAGCTGTTTTTT; v_call: TRBV7-3; clone_size: NA; j_call: TRBJ2-2; d_call: TRBD1
cdr3_aa: CASSPRQGVGGELFF; cdr3_nt: TGTGCCAGTAGTCCCCGACAGGGGGTAGGCGGGGAGCTGTTTTTT; v_call: TRBV19; clone_size: NA; j_call: TRBJ2-2; d_call: TRBD1
cdr3_aa: CAISALSNQPQHF; cdr3_nt: TGTGCCATCAGTGCACTCAGCAATCAGCCCCAGCATTTT; v_call: TRBV10-3; clone_size: NA; j_call: TRBJ1-5; d_call: NA
cdr3_aa: CASSENRLAGGGTQYF; cdr3_nt: TGTGCCAGCAGTGAAAATAGGCTAGCGGGGGGAGGTACGCAGTATTTT; v_call: TRBV25-1; clone_size: once; j_call: TRBJ2-3; d_call: TRBD2
cdr3_aa: CASRPPLPQKTEAFF; cdr3_nt: TGTGCCAGCAGACCCCCTCTTCCGCAGAAAACTGAAGCTTTCTTT; v_call: TRBV6-5; clone_size: few; j_call: TRBJ1-1; d_call: NA
cdr3_aa: CASRDRRDSNQPQHF; cdr3_nt: TGTGCCAGCAGGGACCGCAGGGATAGCAATCAGCCCCAGCATTTT; v_call: TRBV27; clone_size: NA; j_call: TRBJ1-5; d_call: NA
cdr3_aa: CAWSGLADSSTDTQYF; cdr3_nt: TGTGCCTGGAGTGGACTAGCGGATTCTAGCACAGATACGCAGTATTTT; v_call: TRBV30; clone_size: NA; j_call: TRBJ2-3; d_call: TRBD2